The 12 T cell receptor beta chains reported below all come from one sample, sequenced in a study of T cell responses to AZD1222 COVID-19 vaccine. Libraries were prepared by immunoSEQ multiplex PCR; TCRdb keeps only in-frame clonotypes and omits some of them. The sample shows about 120,000 clones, about 86% of them seen only once. The sample was peripheral blood, taken 28 days after the second AZD1222 dose. The receptors derive from an adult who received the AZD1222 COVID-19 vaccine.

The V and J genes are TRBV19 and TRBJ1-1; TRBD1 aligns across 9 bases. V trimming: 6 bases; J trimming: 8 bases; junction bases outside the gene matches: 7. The germline gives CDR1 LNHDA, CDR2 SQIVND (reference sequence). The CDR3 spans 13 residues. The CDR3 sequence is CASRPGTGMEAFF. CDR3 nucleotide sequence: TGTGCCAGTAGACCTGGGACAGGGATGGAAGCTTTCTTT.

The CDR3 region has the DNA TGTGCCAGCAGCTTTACTCGAGGCGATACGCAGTATTTT. Its translation is CASSFTRGDTQYF. V is TRBV7-2 and J is TRBJ2-3; D is uncertain. The CDR3 has 13 residues. V was clipped by 3 bases and J by 6 bases, with 10 bases between them. Germline V gene data show CDR1 as SGHTA and CDR2 as FQGNSA.

The chain has TRBV25-1 and TRBJ1-3; D is possibly TRBD1 (6 bases). The CDR3 covers 15 residues. V lost 6 bases, J lost 0 bases, and 12 bases lay in between. Per the germline V gene, CDR1 is MGHDK and CDR2 is SYGVNS. The CDR3 region has the DNA TGTGCCAGCAGCACTACAGGGTACTCTGGAAACACCATATATTTT. This codes for CASSTTGYSGNTIYF.

A remark on this clone: Other DNA variants within this sample encode the same CDR3. The chain links TRBV7-2 to TRBJ2-7, with 8 nucleotides matching TRBD1. This CDR3 region has 14 residues. CDR1 and CDR2 (germline): SGHTA, FQGNSA. V shed 3 bases and J 2 bases; nucleotides not matched to a gene: 3. The CDR3 nucleotides read TGTGCCAGCAGCTTTGGACAGGGAACCTACGAGCAGTACTTC. Translated, it gives CASSFGQGTYEQYF.

The chain uses TRBV27 and TRBJ2-3, with 7 bases identical to TRBD2. Germline trimming cut 0 bases from V and 4 bases from J; bases unmatched to any gene: 7. Germline CDR1 and CDR2: MNHEY and SMNVEV (reference sequence). The CDR3 length is 16 residues. CDR3 nucleotides: TGTGCCAGCAGTTTATCGCAGGCGGGGGTACCAGATACGCAGTATTTT. Protein: CASSLSQAGVPDTQYF.

J is TRBJ1-3 and V is TRBV4-1; no clear D. Between the trimmed V and J ends, which lost 0 bases and 1 base, there was a span of 16 bases. Germline-derived CDR1 and CDR2 are MGHRA and YSYEKL. The CDR3 is made up of 18 amino acids. Written as DNA, the CDR3 is TGCGCCAGCAGCCAAGATGGGAAAGGGCTTCTTTCTGGAAACACCATATATTTT. Residues: CASSQDGKGLLSGNTIYF.

This chain joins TRBV4-1 and TRBJ2-7; D is undetermined. Germline-derived CDR1 and CDR2 are MGHRA and YSYEKL. The CDR3 is made up of 17 amino acids. Trimming took off 0 bases at V and 0 bases at J, with 15 bases between the two ends. CDR3 DNA sequence: TGCGCCAGCAGCCAAGAAATACCTATTTTAAGCTCCTACGAGCAGTACTTC. This encodes CASSQEIPILSSYEQYF.

The chain joins TRBV11-2 to TRBJ2-7; 11 bases are shared with TRBD1. This CDR3 is built from 16 residues. V lost 5 bases, J lost 3 bases, and 9 bases stayed unmatched. CDR1 is SGHAT and CDR2 is FQNNGV in the germline V gene. In DNA, the CDR3 is TGTGCCAGCAGCCTATCTCGGGACAGGGGGATCTACGAGCAGTACTTC. Translated, it gives CASSLSRDRGIYEQYF.

The chain couples TRBV5-4 to TRBJ2-4; TRBD2 aligns across 8 bases. V lost 4 bases to trimming and J lost 9 bases; unmatched junction nucleotides: 6. Germline V gene sequence: CDR1 SGHNT, CDR2 YYREEE (reference sequence). CDR3 length: 13 residues. The DNA for the CDR3 is TGTGCCAGCAGCCCCGACGGGGGGGGCATTCAGTACTTC. Its protein is CASSPDGGGIQYF. The full variable domain, completed using reference TRBV5-4 and TRBJ2-4, is ETGVTQSPTHLIKTRGQQVTLRCSSQSGHNTVSWYQQALGQGPQFIFQYYREEENGRGNFPPRFSGLQFPNYSSELNVNALELDDSALYLCASSPDGGGIQYFGAGTRLSVL.

The rearrangement links TRBV28 to TRBJ1-2; TRBD1 might be the D (5 bases). The V gene's germline CDR1 is MDHEN and CDR2 SYDVKM. The CDR3 extends over 14 amino acids. V was pared by 2 bases and J by 5 bases, with 12 bases between. The CDR3 region has the DNA TGTGCCAGCAGTTTAGGGGCCAGGGAGTATGGCTACACCTTC. Its protein is CASSLGAREYGYTF.

The V gene is TRBV6-4, the J gene TRBJ1-5; D is unclear. Germline assignment: CDR1 MRHNA and CDR2 SNTAGT. Trimming shortened V by 5 bases and J by 2 bases, and 7 bases separated the two germline ends. This CDR3 region has 13 residues. DNA for the CDR3: TGTGCCAGCAGTAAAGACGGCAATCAGCCCCAGCATTTT. Translating gives CASSKDGNQPQHF.

The chain joins TRBV18 to TRBJ1-5, with a possible D match to TRBD1 (5 bases). Germline CDR1 reads KGHSH; CDR2 reads LQKENI. V shed 4 bases and J shed 5 bases, with 12 bases lying between them. The CDR3 is 14 residues long. The CDR3 DNA reads TGTGCCAGCTCACTGGGGCAGGGTGATCAGCCCCAGCATTTT. Its translation: CASSLGQGDQPQHF. Looking up the rest from reference TRBV18 and TRBJ1-5 gives the full variable domain: NAGVMQNPRHLVRRRGQEARLRCSPMKGHSHVYWYRQLPEEGLKFMVYLQKENIIDESGMPKERFSAEFPKEGPSILRIQQVVRGDSAAYFCASSLGQGDQPQHFGDGTRLSIL.